The TCR beta chain described here comes from a study of T cell changes during pregnancy in multiple sclerosis. The germline CDR1 and CDR2 sequences are SGHTA and FQGNSA. V lost 5 bases, J lost 2 bases, and 8 bases stayed unmatched. The CDR3 extends over 15 amino acids. The method was immunoSEQ multiplex PCR; TCRdb's version includes in-frame clones alone and lacks a portion of them. Seen here are 90,000 or so clones, approximately 90% observed once, and the top ten hold around 2%. The chain couples TRBV7-2 to TRBJ1-2, with 7 bases matching TRBD1. The origin of this receptor is a female donor in good health, enrolled as a control in a pregnancy study. The source was peripheral blood, collected in the first trimester of pregnancy. The DNA for the CDR3 is TGTGCCAGCAGCCTAGGCTTACAGGGGAACTATGGCTACACCTTC. It yields the protein CASSLGLQGNYGYTF.